This TCR beta chain was identified in a study of spatial heterogeneity in lung cancer. Study-wide background: Raw sequencing reads included, on average, more than 9.5 appearances of each unique TCR and UMI combination.

Documented time point: blood at routine non-recurrence follow-up after resection. The authors sequenced whole RNA from tumor, nontumor lung or frozen PBMC without sorting. Via MiXCR, TCRdb re-called the 5' RACE reads, giving one row per CDR3 protein. Seen here are thousands of distinct CDR3 sequences, about 25% observed once, and the top ten hold approximately 5.4%. This specimen was PBMCs, taken at follow-up. The sequence came from a male donor with early-stage non-small cell lung cancer.

CDR3 in amino acids: CSARVSLTSGRVRNEQFF. Here the CDR3 DNA reads TGCAGTGCTAGAGTATCTCTGACTAGCGGGAGGGTAAGGAATGAGCAGTTCTTC. The chain combines TRBV20-1 with TRBJ2-1; the match to TRBD2 covers 14 bases. V shed 1 base and J 7 bases; nucleotides not matched to a gene: 12. This CDR3 spans 18 amino acids. Germline-derived CDR1 and CDR2 are DFQATT and SNEGSKA (reference sequence).